What follows are 16 T cell receptor beta chains derived from one specimen sequenced in a study of early T cells in non-severe SARS-CoV-2 infection. TCRdb called the 5' RACE reads again in MiXCR, with one record for every CDR3 protein. Among just under 90,000 distinct CDR3 sequences listed, 13% to 15% were seen once. Sequences were obtained from whole blood. These receptors were taken from an adult who was a healthcare worker with PCR-confirmed SARS-CoV-2 infection or an uninfected control (not recorded which).

This clonotype has a count of ten or more. The rearrangement links TRBV30 to TRBJ2-3; 9 positions agree with TRBD1. Per germline, CDR1 GTSNPN and CDR2 SVGIG (reference sequence). The V gene end was trimmed by 3 bases and the J gene end by 4 bases; junction bases not matched to a gene: 8. The CDR3 has 15 amino acids. The CDR3 DNA is TGTGCCTGGAGCTTGACAGGGGGAATGGCAGATACGCAGTATTTT. It encodes CAWSLTGGMADTQYF.

A few counts support this clonotype. The chain carries TRBV7-6 and TRBJ1-4; D gene uncertain. The germline V gene encodes CDR1 SGHVS and CDR2 FNYEAQ. This CDR3 is 14 amino acids long. Trimming removed 3 bases from V and 5 bases from J, with 10 bases in between. The CDR3 protein is CASSFARLNEKLFF. In DNA form, the CDR3 reads TGTGCCAGCAGCTTCGCCAGGTTAAATGAAAAACTGTTTTTT.

The chain recombines TRBV28 with TRBJ2-3; 10 bases match TRBD2. The CDR3 length is 14 residues. After removal of 6 bases from V and 7 bases from J, the junction contained 7 bases not matched to a gene. Germline assignment: CDR1 MDHEN and CDR2 SYDVKM. CDR3 residues: CASSHPSGRHTQYF. DNA for the CDR3: TGTGCCAGCAGCCACCCTAGCGGGAGACATACGCAGTATTTT.

The chain employs TRBV5-4 and TRBJ2-1; D is perhaps TRBD1 (5 bases). CDR3 length: 14 residues. V was cut by 5 bases and J by 5 bases, with 14 bases left in between. In germline, CDR1 is SGHNT, CDR2 YYREEE (reference sequence). CDR3 sequence: CASRADSVNNEQFF. DNA for the CDR3: TGTGCCAGCAGGGCCGACAGCGTCAACAATGAGCAGTTCTTC.

The gene calls are TRBV20-1 and TRBJ1-5; TRBD1 is a possible D gene (5 bases). Trimming cost V 0 bases and J 0 bases, with 9 bases left between them. The CDR3 is made up of 15 amino acids. Germline CDR1 DFQATT, CDR2 SNEGSKA (reference sequence). This CDR3 is CSARDLGDSNQPQHF. CDR3 in DNA: TGCAGTGCTAGAGATCTGGGGGATAGCAATCAGCCCCAGCATTTT.

CDR3 in DNA: TGTGCCAGCAGCTCAGGGGTTTTGGCCGGGGAGCTGTTTTTT. It is translated as CASSSGVLAGELFF. The rearrangement links TRBV5-5 to TRBJ2-2; tentative D call: TRBD1 (6 bases). The V end was cut by 3 bases, the J end by 6 bases, with 12 bases between. In germline, CDR1 is SGHKS, CDR2 YYEKEE (reference sequence). The CDR3 consists of 14 residues.

This chain joins TRBV27 and TRBJ1-5; D is perhaps TRBD1 (5 bases). Germline assignment: CDR1 MNHEY and CDR2 SMNVEV (reference sequence). Trimming took 1 base from V and 0 from J, leaving 19 bases between them. The CDR3 totals 19 residues. Here the CDR3 DNA reads TGTGCCAGCAGTTTATACTATATGGGGACTGGGTATAGCAATCAGCCCCAGCATTTT. It specifies CASSLYYMGTGYSNQPQHF.

This CDR3 reads CASSLTKTQYF. The CDR3 region has the DNA TGTGCCAGCAGCTTAACGAAGACCCAGTACTTC. This chain uses TRBV13 with TRBJ2-5; D ambiguous. The CDR3 consists of 11 residues. Trimming left V 2 bases short and J 6 bases short, with 4 bases between. Germline loops: CDR1 PRHDT, CDR2 FYEKMQ (reference sequence).

A few counts support this clonotype. The chain joins TRBV5-1 to TRBJ2-1; D gene ambiguous. This CDR3 spans 14 amino acids. Germline V lookup: CDR1 SGHRS, CDR2 YFSETQ. Trimming shortened V by 1 base and J by 8 bases, and 13 bases separated the two germline ends. The CDR3 bases are TGCGCCAGCAGCTTGTTGAGGCCGTCTGATGAGCAGTTCTTC. Translated, it gives CASSLLRPSDEQFF. The full variable domain, completed using reference TRBV5-1 and TRBJ2-1, is KAGVTQTPRYLIKTRGQQVTLSCSPISGHRSVSWYQQTPGQGLQFLFEYFSETQRNKGNFPGRFSGRQFSNSRSEMNVSTLELGDSALYLCASSLLRPSDEQFFGPGTRLTVL.

This chain links TRBV3-1 with TRBJ1-5; D gene uncertain. Trimming cost V 4 bases and J 6 bases, with 10 bases left between them. The CDR3 is 13 residues long. Looked up from germline, CDR1 is LGHDT and CDR2 is YNNKEL (reference sequence). DNA for the CDR3: TGTGCCAGCAGCCCCCAGCTCGGTCAGCCCCAGCATTTT. It translates to CASSPQLGQPQHF.

This clonotype has more than one count but fewer than ten. The rearrangement links TRBV4-1 to TRBJ2-7; D gene unclear. This CDR3 contains 14 residues. Trimming removed 1 base at V and 5 bases at J, with 12 bases between. Per germline, CDR1 MGHRA and CDR2 YSYEKL. The CDR3, as DNA: TGCGCCAGCAGCCAAGCCCGTTATTGGGACGAGCAGTACTTC. It encodes CASSQARYWDEQYF.

A note on this clonotype: At one boundary the junction diverges from the germline segment, which might be a read error. V gene TRBV10-3 combines with J gene TRBJ1-3; 8 bases fit TRBD1. The CDR3 length is 12 residues. CDR1 and CDR2 from the germline V gene are ENHRY and SYGVKD. CDR3 sequence reads: CAISPGQGAVGF. The DNA of the CDR3 is TGTGCCATCAGCCCCGGACAGGGTGCCGTAGGATTT.

V usage is TRBV11-3 and J usage is TRBJ2-1; D possibly matches TRBD1 or TRBD2 (5 bases each). The germline V and J ends were trimmed by 0 bases and 5 bases, with 14 bases remaining between them. Germline lookup yields CDR1 SGHNT and CDR2 YENEEA. The CDR3 consists of 16 residues. The CDR3 region has the DNA TGTGCCAGCAGCTTAGATGGCCCGGGGCCCGACAATGAGCAGTTCTTC. It specifies CASSLDGPGPDNEQFF.

This clonotype has just a few counts. This rearrangement joins TRBV27 to TRBJ1-2; D call uncertain. V lost 7 bases and J lost 1, with 13 bases in between. Germline assignment: CDR1 MNHEY and CDR2 SMNVEV (reference sequence). This CDR3 comprises 14 residues. CDR3 loop: CASTPSGSNYGYTF. The CDR3 DNA sequence: TGTGCCAGCACCCCCTCCGGAAGTAACTATGGCTACACCTTC.

This clonotype was picked up a small number of times. This chain links TRBV11-2 with TRBJ2-3; D is perhaps TRBD2 (5 bases). V was pared by 3 bases and J by 5 bases, with 18 bases between. The germline gives CDR1 SGHAT, CDR2 FQNNGV. The CDR3 covers 16 residues. The DNA for the CDR3 is TGTGCCAGCAGCTTTGTTGCCCAAGTCGGAGGAGATACGCAGTATTTT. It specifies CASSFVAQVGGDTQYF.

The genes are TRBV5-1 and TRBJ1-6; D not certain. There are 19 residues in the CDR3. CDR1 and CDR2 (germline): SGHRS, YFSETQ. Trimming removed 0 bases from V and 0 bases from J, with 16 bases in between. The DNA of the CDR3 is TGCGCCAGCAGCTTGGGTCCGAGGTCGGCTAGCTCCTATAATTCACCCCTCCACTTT. Amino acids: CASSLGPRSASSYNSPLHF.